These 19 T cell receptor beta chains came from one sample sequenced in a study of cytomegalovirus exposure and HLA in healthy donors. PCR amplification relied on 60 Vbeta primers (plus 13 Jbeta primers). Here immunoSEQ multiplex PCR was the method, and the copy in TCRdb shows in-frame clones only, minus some. The table shows 60,000 to 70,000 clones, with 65% to 75% occurring only once. Sequencing used PBMCs. Source of these receptors: a man between 50 and 59 years old in good health and CMV-seropositive.

The chain employs TRBV7-2 and TRBJ2-4; perhaps TRBD2 as D (7 bases). This CDR3 is built from 18 residues. Germline V gene data show CDR1 as SGHTA and CDR2 as FQGNSA. The germline V and J ends were trimmed by 0 bases and 1 base, with 16 bases remaining between them. The CDR3 reads CASSLAGGLRYAKNIQYF. The CDR3 bases are TGTGCCAGCAGCTTAGCGGGGGGGCTCCGGTATGCCAAAAACATTCAGTACTTC.

This clone has a single count. The chain carries TRBV6-6 and TRBJ1-1; TRBD1 aligns across 7 bases. Losses at the gene ends were 11 bases for V and 1 base for J; bases not matched to a gene: 13. This CDR3 has 15 amino acids. Germline V gene sequence: CDR1 MNHNY, CDR2 SVGAGI (reference sequence). CDR3 coding DNA: TGTGCCGCCTCCCCGACAGGGAACAAGAACACTGAAGCTTTCTTT. Translation gives CAASPTGNKNTEAFF.

The CDR3: CASSFSRQGSYNEQFF. The CDR3 bases are TGTGCCAGCAGCTTCAGTAGACAGGGTTCCTACAATGAGCAGTTCTTC. The chain is built from TRBV7-9 and TRBJ2-1; 7 nucleotides align to TRBD1. Germline V CDR1 and CDR2: SEHNR, FQNEAQ (reference sequence). The CDR3 sequence is 16 residues long. V shed 3 bases, J shed 1 base, and the junction held 6 bases outside the gene matches.

This rearrangement joins TRBV9 to TRBJ2-5; weak D call: TRBD1 (6 bases). The CDR3 is 16 amino acids. The germline V and J ends were trimmed by 0 bases and 2 bases, with 14 bases remaining between them. Germline CDR1 and CDR2: SGDLS and YYNGEE. This CDR3 reads CASSVEGDAPQETQYF. CDR3 nucleotides: TGTGCCAGCAGCGTAGAGGGGGACGCACCACAAGAGACCCAGTACTTC.

Here the CDR3 reads CASSAGQGFTDTQYF. In DNA form, the CDR3 reads TGTGCCAGCAGCGCGGGACAGGGATTCACAGATACGCAGTATTTT. The chain combines TRBV9 with TRBJ2-3; 9 nucleotides line up with TRBD1. The ends lost 3 bases at V and 2 bases at J; junction bases unmatched: 4. The germline V gene encodes CDR1 SGDLS and CDR2 YYNGEE. The CDR3 contains 15 residues.

The chain has TRBV6-5 and TRBJ1-1; weak D call: TRBD1 (5 bases). V dropped 5 bases and J dropped 2 bases, with 12 bases sitting between them. The CDR3 length is 14 residues. Looked up from germline, CDR1 is MNHEY and CDR2 is SVGAGI. The CDR3 here is CASSTRGVNTEAFF. The CDR3 region has the DNA TGTGCCAGCAGTACTCGGGGGGTAAACACTGAAGCTTTCTTT.

This clone was seen once. The V and J genes are TRBV19 and TRBJ1-2, with 9 bases fitting TRBD1. The CDR3 totals 14 residues. Looked up from germline, CDR1 is LNHDA and CDR2 is SQIVND (reference sequence). The V segment lost 5 bases and the J segment 4 bases; nucleotides outside the gene matches: 5. CDR3 amino acids: CASSPDRGRYGYTF. The CDR3 DNA reads as TGTGCCAGTAGTCCGGACAGGGGCCGCTATGGCTACACCTTC. Filled out from reference TRBV19 and TRBJ1-2, the complete variable domain reads DGGITQSPKYLFRKEGQNVTLSCEQNLNHDAMYWYRQDPGQGLRLIYYSQIVNDFQKGDIAEGYSVSREKKESFPLTVTSAQKNPTAFYLCASSPDRGRYGYTFGSGTRLTVV.

The CDR3 spells CASREREFGTGELFF. CDR3 in DNA: TGTGCCAGCAGGGAACGGGAGTTTGGCACCGGGGAGCTGTTTTTT. The chain joins TRBV5-4 to TRBJ2-2; perhaps TRBD2 as D (6 bases). CDR1 and CDR2 (germline): SGHNT, YYREEE (reference sequence). The CDR3 covers 15 residues. Trimming took 5 bases from V and 4 from J, leaving 15 bases between them.

The V gene is TRBV5-6, the J gene TRBJ1-4; possibly TRBD1 for D (5 bases). Germline lookup yields CDR1 SGHDT and CDR2 YYEEEE. The CDR3 is 14 residues long. V was shortened by 3 bases and J by 3 bases, with 9 bases between the two germline ends. The CDR3: CASSYGAANEKLFF. The CDR3 DNA reads as TGTGCCAGCAGCTATGGGGCGGCTAATGAAAAACTGTTTTTT.

This chain links TRBV5-1 with TRBJ1-4, with a possible D match to TRBD1 (5 bases). V was clipped by 0 bases and J by 6 bases, with 15 bases between them. CDR3 size: 16 residues. Germline-derived CDR1 and CDR2 are SGHRS and YFSETQ. The CDR3 bases are TGCGCCAGCAGCTTGGTGGGGCAGGGTGGGGATGAAAAACTGTTTTTT. Protein product: CASSLVGQGGDEKLFF.

V gene TRBV28 combines with J gene TRBJ2-5; 7 nucleotides align to TRBD2. The CDR3 has 12 amino acids. The ends lost 3 bases at V and 14 bases at J; junction bases unmatched: 9. Germline V gene lookup returns CDR1 MDHEN and CDR2 SYDVKM. CDR3 DNA sequence: TGTGCCAGCAGTTTGCTCTACGGGGAGGGATACTTC. Translating gives CASSLLYGEGYF.

The rearrangement uses TRBV10-2 and TRBJ2-2; TRBD2 might be the D (7 bases). The germline V gene encodes CDR1 WSHSY and CDR2 SAAADI. The CDR3 is 14 residues long. The germline V and J ends were trimmed by 7 bases and 2 bases, with 11 bases remaining between them. The CDR3 loop reads CASTRGANTGELFF. The CDR3 DNA follows: TGCGCCAGCACCCGGGGGGCAAACACCGGGGAGCTGTTTTTT.

V and J are TRBV2 and TRBJ1-1; 8 nucleotides line up with TRBD1. The CDR3 loop spans 14 amino acids. V shed 5 bases and J 1 base; nucleotides not matched to a gene: 3. From germline, CDR1 is SNHLY and CDR2 FYNNEI. The CDR3: CASSPQGGNTEAFF. CDR3 nucleotide sequence: TGTGCCAGCAGTCCACAGGGGGGGAACACTGAAGCTTTCTTT. Using reference TRBV2 and TRBJ1-1 for the parts outside the CDR3, the full variable domain is EPEVTQTPSHQVTQMGQEVILRCVPISNHLYFYWYRQILGQKVEFLVSFYNNEISEKSEIFDDQFSVERPDGSNFTLKIRSTKLEDSAMYFCASSPQGGNTEAFFGQGTRLTVV.

J is TRBJ1-4 and V is TRBV2, with 11 bases that match TRBD1. J lost 15 bases, V lost 8 bases, and 11 bases had no gene match. The CDR3 covers 13 residues. CDR1 is SNHLY, CDR2 FYNNEI, per germline. The CDR3 here is CASAGQGAGKMFF. The DNA of the CDR3 is TGTGCCAGCGCTGGACAGGGGGCCGGGAAGATGTTTTTT. Supplemented by reference TRBV2 and TRBJ1-4, the full variable domain reads EPEVTQTPSHQVTQMGQEVILRCVPISNHLYFYWYRQILGQKVEFLVSFYNNEISEKSEIFDDQFSVERPDGSNFTLKIRSTKLEDSAMYFCASAGQGAGKMFFGSGTQLSVL.

This clone has only one observation. The chain joins TRBV29-1 to TRBJ1-1; a weak D match, TRBD1 (6 bases). This CDR3 is built from 14 residues. V lost 4 bases, J lost 4 bases, and 16 bases lay in between. Germline CDR1 and CDR2: SQVTM and ANQGSEA. The CDR3 coding sequence is TGCAGCGTTGCGGGCAGGGGATGGGGCACTGAAGCTTTCTTT. Its translation: CSVAGRGWGTEAFF.

This clone was found a few times. The gene calls are TRBV15 and TRBJ1-2; maybe TRBD1 (5 bases). Germline assignment: CDR1 LNHNV and CDR2 YYDKDF (reference sequence). This CDR3 spans 14 amino acids. V dropped 0 bases and J dropped 9 bases, with 14 bases sitting between them. The CDR3: CATSRDTGFKSYTF. The CDR3 region has the DNA TGTGCCACCAGCAGAGATACAGGCTTCAAAAGCTACACCTTC.

The CDR3 loop reads CASTPGQSTDTQYF. Written as DNA, the CDR3 is TGTGCCAGCACCCCGGGACAGAGCACAGATACGCAGTATTTT. The genes are TRBV27 and TRBJ2-3; 7 positions match TRBD1. After removal of 7 bases from V and 0 bases from J, the junction contained 4 bases not matched to a gene. The CDR3 loop spans 14 amino acids. Germline V lookup: CDR1 MNHEY, CDR2 SMNVEV (reference sequence).

V and J are TRBV15 and TRBJ1-5, with D hard to call. The CDR3 length is 14 residues. The V gene's germline CDR1 is LNHNV and CDR2 YYDKDF (reference sequence). V lost 4 bases and J lost 7, with 14 bases in between. CDR3 sequence (DNA): TGTGCCACCAGCATTGACCTTCGGGAGCAGCCCCAGCATTTT. It translates to CATSIDLREQPQHF. Full variable domain (remainder filled in from reference TRBV15 and TRBJ1-5): DAMVIQNPRYQVTQFGKPVTLSCSQTLNHNVMYWYQQKSSQAPKLLFHYYDKDFNNEADTPDNFQSRRPNTSFCFLDIRSPGLGDTAMYLCATSIDLREQPQHFGDGTRLSIL.

This clone was picked up a small number of times. The V gene is TRBV9, the J gene TRBJ1-5; D is perhaps TRBD1 (6 bases). The CDR3 spans 14 residues. Germline-derived CDR1 and CDR2 are SGDLS and YYNGEE. V gave up 4 bases and J gave up 3 bases, with 11 bases separating them. The chain's CDR3 is CASSSDRYNQPQHF. The CDR3 nucleotides read TGTGCCAGCAGCTCCGACAGGTACAATCAGCCCCAGCATTTT.